Below, 9 T cell receptor beta chains from the same sample are listed, as sequenced in a study of CD8+ T cells in alopecia areata (dated by TCRdb to 2016 to 2018). Receptors were amplified or captured by the immunoSEQ multiplex PCR assay. To provide template for TCR sequencing, every sample had RNA extracted and reverse transcribed into cDNA. The source is immuneACCESS, and TCRdb retained only in-frame sequences with V and J called. Part of the clones is not carried over; for the studies checked, unresolved V genes explain less than half of this, and the remainder is unexplained. For this sample the table gives 150,000 to 200,000 clones, of which around three fifths were detected only once. The top ten constitute roughly 13% of the sample. This sample's time point label indicates: roughly 26 weeks on oral tofacitinib. The treatment or condition label here, explained by the study, means: oral pan-JAK inhibitor, 5-10 mg twice daily.

Specimen: CD8+ T cells sorted from blood, collected at week 24, from a patient treated with tofacitinib. The receptor source for this set is a human donor with alopecia areata.

The chain carries TRBV4-2 and TRBJ2-7; 11 bases are a match to TRBD1. Germline assignment: CDR1 LGHNA and CDR2 YNFKEQ. This CDR3 has 16 residues. J gave up 6 bases and V 4 bases, and 11 bases lay outside the gene matches. The DNA for the CDR3 is TGTGCCAGCAGCCCTTTTTTTGAAGGGACAGGGGGCGAGCAGTACTTC. It encodes CASSPFFEGTGGEQYF.

The chain links TRBV10-2 to TRBJ2-1, with TRBD2 matching over 7 bases. V dropped 8 bases and J dropped 5; count of bases not matched to a gene: 6. This CDR3 is 13 amino acids long. Germline CDR1 reads WSHSY; CDR2 reads SAAADI. CDR3 protein: CASGRGSNNEQFF. CDR3 sequence (DNA): TGCGCCAGCGGGCGGGGGTCCAACAATGAGCAGTTCTTC.

This clone was counted between two and nine times. The chain links TRBV27 to TRBJ2-1; D ambiguous. Per the germline V gene, CDR1 is MNHEY and CDR2 is SMNVEV (reference sequence). The CDR3 is 13 residues long. Trimming removed 0 bases from V and 2 bases from J, with 2 bases in between. The CDR3 sequence is CASSLSAYNEQFF. In nucleotides, the CDR3 is TGTGCCAGCAGTTTATCCGCCTACAATGAGCAGTTCTTC.

This clone was picked up a small number of times. This sequence joins TRBV5-6 and TRBJ2-1; 7 bases are shared with TRBD2. CDR1 is SGHDT and CDR2 is YYEEEE in the germline V gene. With 6 bases clipped from V and 6 bases from J, the junction kept 3 bases outside the gene matches. This CDR3 comprises 12 residues. DNA of the CDR3: TGTGCCAGCATCACGGGGGGCAATGAGCAGTTCTTC. It encodes CASITGGNEQFF.

J is TRBJ1-2 and V is TRBV6-6; TRBD1 matches 9 bases. This CDR3 has 13 residues. Germline lookup yields CDR1 MNHNY and CDR2 SVGAGI (reference sequence). V lost 2 bases and J lost 7; bases outside the gene matches: 2. The CDR3 coding sequence is TGTGCCAGCAGTTACCGGGACAGGGTTGGCTACACCTTC. This translates into CASSYRDRVGYTF.

This chain joins TRBV9 and TRBJ2-7; TRBD2 agrees at 7 bases. With 0 bases clipped from V and 0 bases from J, the junction kept 0 bases outside the gene matches. The CDR3 length is 14 residues. Per germline, CDR1 SGDLS and CDR2 YYNGEE. For the CDR3, the DNA is TGTGCCAGCAGCGTAGGGGACTACTCCTACGAGCAGTACTTC. Protein sequence: CASSVGDYSYEQYF.

The chain's CDR3 is CASSSSVGSANEKLFF. The CDR3 DNA reads as TGTGCCAGCAGTTCCTCCGTCGGGTCGGCTAATGAAAAACTGTTTTTT. This chain links TRBV27 with TRBJ1-4, with no clear D. Germline CDR1 MNHEY, CDR2 SMNVEV (reference sequence). Trimming cost V 4 bases and J 3 bases, with 15 bases left between them. The CDR3 covers 16 residues.

This clone was seen only a few times. The rearrangement uses TRBV9 and TRBJ2-3; D unclear. Trimming shortened V by 3 bases and J by 4 bases, and 15 bases separated the two germline ends. CDR1 SGDLS and CDR2 YYNGEE come from the germline V gene. CDR3 length: 15 amino acids. The CDR3, as DNA: TGTGCCAGCAGCGGAAGCCCCCCCATGCCAGATACGCAGTATTTT. As protein: CASSGSPPMPDTQYF.

This chain uses TRBV5-6 with TRBJ2-1; a possible D gene is TRBD2 (6 bases). The germline CDR1 and CDR2 sequences are SGHDT and YYEEEE. V was trimmed by 6 bases and J by 4 bases, leaving 14 bases between them. The CDR3 has 14 amino acids. The DNA for the CDR3 is TGTGCCAGCATGCCGACGGGAGTATACAATGAGCAGTTCTTC. Its translation: CASMPTGVYNEQFF. Full variable domain (remainder filled in from reference TRBV5-6 and TRBJ2-1): DAGVTQSPTHLIKTRGQQVTLRCSPKSGHDTVSWYQQALGQGPQFIFQYYEEEERQRGNFPDRFSGHQFPNYSSELNVNALLLGDSALYLCASMPTGVYNEQFFGPGTRLTVL.